Listed below are T cell receptor beta chains from one sample, sequenced in a study of cytomegalovirus exposure and HLA in healthy donors. Produced via immunoSEQ multiplex PCR; TCRdb's table is partial and in-frame only. Of 140,000 to 150,000 clones detected, more than 60% appear once; the ten largest clones hold 6.5%. The source material was PBMCs. The origin of the receptors is a woman aged 60-75 years in good health and CMV-seronegative. The CDR3 runs from the conserved cysteine through the conserved F or W. A D gene is named only where the DNA matches it firmly. The size of a clone is reported for some rows only, either as once, few or many, or as a class for expanded clones.

clone size,D gene,V gene,J gene,CDR3 protein,CDR3 DNA
NA,NA,TRBV6-5,TRBJ1-6,CASSSPRDNSPLHF,TGTGCCAGCAGTTCACCCAGGGATAATTCACCCCTCCACTTT
NA,NA,TRBV7-6,TRBJ2-1,CASSAGLGRDNEQFF,TGTGCCAGCAGCGCAGGACTCGGCCGAGACAATGAGCAGTTCTTC
NA,TRBD1,TRBV4-3,TRBJ2-3,CASSQDPAGGAIDTQYF,TGCGCCAGCAGCCAAGATCCTGCAGGGGGCGCGATAGATACGCAGTATTTT
NA,NA,TRBV10-3,TRBJ2-5,CAISEASHQEAQYF,TGTGCCATCAGTGAGGCTAGCCACCAAGAGGCCCAGTACTTC
NA,TRBD1,TRBV28,TRBJ1-2,CASITSGQGSGGYTF,TGTGCCAGCATCACTTCGGGACAGGGTTCCGGTGGCTACACCTTC
NA,TRBD2,TRBV14,TRBJ2-7,CASSQAAGSSYEQYF,TGTGCCAGCAGCCAAGCAGCGGGGAGCTCCTACGAGCAGTACTTC
NA,TRBD1,TRBV11-3,TRBJ2-1,CASSPKLGGTGANEQFF,TGTGCCAGCAGCCCCAAGTTAGGGGGGACAGGGGCCAATGAGCAGTTCTTC
few,TRBD1,TRBV6-5,TRBJ1-1,CASSLRQGVTEAFF,TGTGCCAGCAGCCTAAGACAGGGAGTCACTGAAGCTTTCTTT
NA,NA,TRBV19,TRBJ2-5,CASSDTGGGGETQYF,TGTGCCAGTAGCGATACTGGGGGAGGGGGGGAGACCCAGTACTTC
few,NA,TRBV6-1,TRBJ2-7,CASSVFGVEQYF,TGTGCCAGCAGTGTATTCGGGGTCGAGCAGTACTTC
NA,NA,TRBV4-2,TRBJ2-2,CASSQDSVGELFF,TGTGCCAGCAGCCAAGATAGCGTCGGGGAGCTGTTTTTT
NA,TRBD2,TRBV5-1,TRBJ2-7,CASSSTSVSYEQYF,TGCGCCAGCAGCTCCACTAGCGTCTCCTACGAGCAGTACTTC
NA,NA,TRBV5-1,TRBJ2-1,CASSLEGERAGYNEQFF,TGCGCCAGCAGCTTGGAAGGGGAACGGGCAGGCTACAATGAGCAGTTCTTC
NA,TRBD2,TRBV6-1,TRBJ2-7,CASSDYRDYLFPYF,TGTGCCAGCAGTGATTACCGGGACTACCTATTCCCGTACTTC
NA,TRBD2,TRBV5-1,TRBJ2-7,CASSLGVGGYEQYF,TGCGCCAGCAGCTTGGGGGTCGGGGGGTACGAGCAGTACTTC
NA,TRBD1,TRBV4-2,TRBJ2-7,CASSLGRQGVDEQYF,TGTGCCAGCAGCCTAGGAAGACAGGGTGTCGACGAGCAGTACTTC
NA,TRBD2,TRBV5-4,TRBJ2-1,CASSLGRGVGYNEQFF,TGTGCCAGCAGCTTGGGGCGGGGGGTCGGTTACAATGAGCAGTTCTTC
NA,NA,TRBV19,TRBJ2-5,CASSKGGETQYF,TGTGCCAGTAGTAAGGGGGGGGAGACCCAGTACTTC
few,NA,TRBV28,TRBJ1-1,CASSLWAPRNTEAFF,TGTGCCAGCAGTTTATGGGCCCCCCGGAACACTGAAGCTTTCTTT
NA,NA,TRBV7-8,TRBJ1-5,CASSLGSNSNQPQHF,TGTGCCAGCAGCTTGGGGAGTAATAGCAATCAGCCCCAGCATTTT
few,NA,TRBV29-1,TRBJ1-2,CSAVAGAGALVDGYTF,TGCAGCGCCGTTGCGGGGGCAGGGGCGCTGGTGGATGGCTACACCTTC
NA,NA,TRBV4-3,TRBJ2-5,CASSQDIQNQETQYF,TGCGCCAGCAGCCAAGATATCCAGAACCAAGAGACCCAGTACTTC
NA,NA,TRBV6-5,TRBJ1-1,CASSSTGNTEAFF,TGTGCCAGCAGTTCGACAGGGAACACTGAAGCTTTCTTT
NA,TRBD2,TRBV6-6,TRBJ2-1,CASTAGLAGDARFF,TGTGCCAGCACCGCCGGACTAGCGGGAGACGCGCGGTTCTTC
NA,TRBD2,TRBV5-4,TRBJ2-5,CASSAPLAGGQETQYF,TGTGCCAGCAGCGCTCCGCTAGCGGGGGGTCAAGAGACCCAGTACTTC
NA,NA,TRBV21-1,TRBJ1-2,CASSYSRGLYYGYTF,TGTGCCAGCAGTTACTCCAGGGGGTTGTACTATGGCTACACCTTC
once,NA,TRBV9,TRBJ1-1,CASSVAPETFHHTEAFF,TGTGCCAGCAGCGTAGCACCGGAGACCTTCCACCACACTGAAGCTTTCTTT
NA,NA,TRBV7-2,TRBJ1-1,CASSPTHRASEAFF,TGTGCCAGCAGCCCCACTCACAGGGCTAGTGAAGCTTTCTTT
NA,NA,TRBV10-3,TRBJ2-7,CAINRRQGLEQYF,TGTGCCATCAATAGAAGGCAGGGTCTTGAGCAGTACTTC
NA,NA,TRBV19,TRBJ2-7,CASSGRGRVEQYF,TGTGCCAGTAGTGGCCGAGGGCGGGTCGAGCAGTACTTC
NA,NA,TRBV6-1,TRBJ1-6,CASSVGHPDNSPLHF,TGTGCCAGCAGCGTCGGACACCCAGATAATTCACCCCTCCACTTT
NA,TRBD2,TRBV5-1,TRBJ2-5,CASSFQGLGARETQYF,TGCGCCAGCAGCTTTCAGGGACTAGGGGCCCGAGAGACCCAGTACTTC
NA,TRBD1,TRBV7-3,TRBJ2-2,CASSFRTGINTGELFF,TGTGCCAGCAGCTTCCGGACAGGGATCAACACCGGGGAGCTGTTTTTT
NA,NA,TRBV18,TRBJ2-3,CASSPPPNTDTQYF,TGTGCCAGCTCACCACCCCCTAACACAGATACGCAGTATTTT
NA,TRBD1,TRBV28,TRBJ1-1,CASSTQTGANTEAFF,TGTGCCAGCAGTACGCAGACAGGGGCGAACACTGAAGCTTTCTTT
NA,TRBD2,TRBV29-1,TRBJ2-7,CSVLNSGAPNYEQYF,TGCAGCGTTCTGAATAGCGGGGCCCCCAACTACGAGCAGTACTTC
NA,NA,TRBV7-9,TRBJ1-4,CASSSVQGLNEKLFF,TGTGCCAGCAGCTCTGTCCAGGGGCTGAATGAAAAACTGTTTTTT
NA,NA,TRBV7-2,TRBJ2-7,CASSLVSSSYEQYF,TGTGCCAGCAGCTTAGTTTCCTCTTCCTACGAGCAGTACTTC
once,TRBD1,TRBV4-3,TRBJ2-2,CASSQDPPHRGTGLFF,TGCGCCAGCAGCCAAGACCCACCCCACAGGGGGACGGGGCTGTTTTTT
few,TRBD2,TRBV5-4,TRBJ2-5,CASSRGGAAETQYF,TGTGCCAGCAGCCGCGGGGGGGCGGCAGAGACCCAGTACTTC
NA,TRBD2,TRBV9,TRBJ2-1,CASSKTSGGSGYNEQFF,TGTGCCAGCAGCAAAACTAGCGGGGGGTCCGGTTACAATGAGCAGTTCTTC
many,TRBD1,TRBV19,TRBJ1-1,CASKGAVNTEAFF,TGTGCCAGCAAGGGGGCTGTGAACACTGAAGCTTTCTTT
few,NA,TRBV5-5,TRBJ2-7,CASSGSKYEQYF,TGTGCCAGCAGCGGGAGTAAGTACGAGCAGTACTTC
NA,TRBD2,TRBV7-2,TRBJ2-5,CASSTGTSGGAGETQYF,TGTGCCAGCAGCACCGGGACTAGCGGGGGGGCCGGGGAGACCCAGTACTTC
once,TRBD2,TRBV5-1,TRBJ2-7,CASSLAGGNEQYF,TGCGCCAGCAGCTTAGCGGGAGGGAACGAGCAGTACTTC
NA,TRBD2,TRBV4-3,TRBJ2-2,CASSQNSGGASVGELFF,TGCGCCAGCAGCCAAAATAGCGGGGGGGCCTCAGTCGGGGAGCTGTTTTTT
NA,TRBD2,TRBV6-1,TRBJ2-3,CASSATSGGLTDTQYF,TGTGCCAGCAGTGCCACTAGCGGGGGGCTCACAGATACGCAGTATTTT
once,TRBD1,TRBV2,TRBJ2-5,CASIKDRVETQYF,TGTGCCAGCATCAAGGACAGGGTAGAGACCCAGTACTTC